Reported below is one T cell receptor (beta chain). Clones were sequenced by immunoSEQ multiplex PCR, and TCRdb holds only the in-frame ones, with some missing. The sample holds some 350,000 clones, over 65% seen once. This entry is derived from a study of shared clonotypes between healthy human individuals. The CDR3 has 13 amino acids. The germline V gene encodes CDR1 KGHSH and CDR2 LQKENI. The V end was cut by 1 base, the J end by 7 bases, with 11 bases between. Only Caucasian adults living in Nashville, Tennessee served as donors. Sequenced material: memory CD4+ T cells sorted from blood. Subset noted: CD45RA-negative fraction. V usage is TRBV18 and J usage is TRBJ2-7; D unresolved. The TCR was taken from a man aged 25-45 years in good health. The CDR3 DNA sequence: TGTGCCAGCTCACCACAGGGCGAAGGGGAGCAGTACTTC. Translated: CASSPQGEGEQYF.